This T cell receptor (beta chain) derives from a study of blood T cell repertoires in COVID-19. Across the whole study: The study drew acute and convalescent COVID-19 samples from the United States, Italy and Spain. The analysed material was cDNA or gDNA that came from T cells, B-cell-depleted T cells, or PBMCs.

Original methodology: Reference gene primer amplification gave nucleated cell count estimates. Only in-frame clones appear in the TCRdb table, and some are missing; sequencing was by immunoSEQ multiplex PCR. V and J calls and clone size are given by that table; D and trimming were obtained from the DNA. Counted here are around 55,000 clones, about 91% occurring once; the ten biggest clones make up 3.5% to 4%. Patients of the Seattle cohort, enrolled during active infection, were followed longitudinally. A word on this clone: Within the sample, other DNA sequences also encode this same CDR3.

The V end lost 0 bases, the J end lost 2 bases, and 5 bases lay between the germline ends. The germline V gene encodes CDR1 SGHRS and CDR2 YFSETQ. The CDR3 totals 13 residues. The receptor was derived from a middle-aged man with COVID-19, enrolled during active disease. The sample consisted of peripheral blood. The chain is built from TRBV5-1 and TRBJ1-2, with unresolved D. The CDR3 sequence: CASSLGANYGYTF. The CDR3 DNA is TGCGCCAGCAGCTTGGGGGCCAACTATGGCTACACCTTC.